This section outlines one TCR beta chain sequence together with its context. Its specificity is unknown. The CDR3 is 16 amino acids. V shed 5 bases and J 1 base; nucleotides not matched to a gene: 7. Looked up from germline, CDR1 is SNHLY and CDR2 is FYNNEI. This sample was included in a study of cytomegalovirus exposure and HLA in healthy donors. Study outcomes and limitations: In presence/absence analyses, roughly uniform sequencing depth across donors was assumed.

Primers: 60 Vbeta forward and 13 Jbeta reverse. Using immunoSEQ multiplex PCR, the repertoire was profiled, and TCRdb retains in-frame clones only, with some absent. There are around 130,000 clones in the sample; 84% occur only once, and around 3% lies in the top ten. This chain connects TRBV2 to TRBJ1-5; 8 bases match TRBD1. This receptor was obtained from a woman between 18 and 29 years old in good health and CMV-seropositive. Sequenced input: PBMCs. DNA for the CDR3: TGTGCCAGCAGTATTAGGACAGGGCTAAGCAATCAGCCCCAGCATTTT. Protein product: CASSIRTGLSNQPQHF. Full variable domain (rest looked up from reference TRBV2 and TRBJ1-5): EPEVTQTPSHQVTQMGQEVILRCVPISNHLYFYWYRQILGQKVEFLVSFYNNEISEKSEIFDDQFSVERPDGSNFTLKIRSTKLEDSAMYFCASSIRTGLSNQPQHFGDGTRLSIL.